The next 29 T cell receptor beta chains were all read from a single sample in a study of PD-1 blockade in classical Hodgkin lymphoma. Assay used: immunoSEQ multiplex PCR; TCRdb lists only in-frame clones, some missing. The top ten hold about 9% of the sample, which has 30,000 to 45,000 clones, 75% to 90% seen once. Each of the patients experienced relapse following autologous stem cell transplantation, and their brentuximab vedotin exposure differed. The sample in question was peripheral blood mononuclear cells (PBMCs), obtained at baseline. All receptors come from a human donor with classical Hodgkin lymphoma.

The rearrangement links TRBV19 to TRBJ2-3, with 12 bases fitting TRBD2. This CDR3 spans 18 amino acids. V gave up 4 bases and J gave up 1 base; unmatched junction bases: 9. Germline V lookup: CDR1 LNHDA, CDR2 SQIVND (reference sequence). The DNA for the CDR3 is TGTGCCAGTAGTAGTTCCCTCCTAGCGGGAGGGGGCACAGATACGCAGTATTTT. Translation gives CASSSSLLAGGGTDTQYF.

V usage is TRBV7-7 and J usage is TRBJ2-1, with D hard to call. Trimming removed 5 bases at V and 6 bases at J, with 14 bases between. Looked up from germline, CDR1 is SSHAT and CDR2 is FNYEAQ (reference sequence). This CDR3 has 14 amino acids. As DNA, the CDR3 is TGTGCCAGCAGCCAATTTGGACCGGGCAATGAGCAGTTCTTC. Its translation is CASSQFGPGNEQFF. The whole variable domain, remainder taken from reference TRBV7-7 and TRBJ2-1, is GAGVSQSPRYKVTKRGQDVTLRCDPISSHATLYWYQQALGQGPEFLTYFNYEAQPDKSGLPSDRFSAERPEGSISTLTIQRTEQRDSAMYRCASSQFGPGNEQFFGPGTRLTVL.

The CDR3 is CASSLRFEGLNYGYTF. The CDR3 nucleotides read TGTGCCAGCAGCTTACGATTCGAGGGCCTCAACTATGGCTACACCTTC. V is TRBV7-9 and J is TRBJ1-2, with D uncertain. Germline lookup yields CDR1 SEHNR and CDR2 FQNEAQ (reference sequence). The CDR3 runs to 16 residues. V gave up 2 bases and J gave up 2 bases, with 15 bases separating them.

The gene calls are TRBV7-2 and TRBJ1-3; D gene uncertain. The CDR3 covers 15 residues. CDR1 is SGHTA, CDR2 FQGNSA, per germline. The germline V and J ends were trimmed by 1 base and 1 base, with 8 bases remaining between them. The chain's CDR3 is CASSLGALSGNTIYF. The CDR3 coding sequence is TGTGCCAGCAGCTTAGGGGCGCTATCTGGAAACACCATATATTTT.

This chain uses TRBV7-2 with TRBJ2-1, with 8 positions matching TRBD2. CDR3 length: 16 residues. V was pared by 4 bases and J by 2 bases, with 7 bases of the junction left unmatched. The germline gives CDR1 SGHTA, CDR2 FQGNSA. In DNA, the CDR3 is TGTGCCAGCAGCTCCCGGGGGGGCGGGGCCTACAATGAGCAGTTCTTC. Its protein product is CASSSRGGGAYNEQFF.

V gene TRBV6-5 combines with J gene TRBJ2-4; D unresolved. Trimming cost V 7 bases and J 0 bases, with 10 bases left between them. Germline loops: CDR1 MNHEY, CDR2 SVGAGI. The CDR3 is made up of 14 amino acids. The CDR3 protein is CASKALLAKNIQYF. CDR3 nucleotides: TGTGCCAGCAAAGCTCTACTAGCCAAAAACATTCAGTACTTC.

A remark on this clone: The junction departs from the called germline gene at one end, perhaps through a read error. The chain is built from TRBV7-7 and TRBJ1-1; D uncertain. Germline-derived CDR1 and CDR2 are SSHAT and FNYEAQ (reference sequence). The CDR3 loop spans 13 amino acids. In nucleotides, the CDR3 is TGTGCTAGCAGTCTTCAGACGAACACTGAAGCTTTCTTT. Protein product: CASSLQTNTEAFF.

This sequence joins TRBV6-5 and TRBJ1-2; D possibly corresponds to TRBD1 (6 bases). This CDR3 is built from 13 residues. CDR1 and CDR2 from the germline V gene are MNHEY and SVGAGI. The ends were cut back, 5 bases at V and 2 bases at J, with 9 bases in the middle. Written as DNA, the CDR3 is TGTGCCAGCAGTCCGGGACACAACTATGGCTACACCTTC. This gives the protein CASSPGHNYGYTF.

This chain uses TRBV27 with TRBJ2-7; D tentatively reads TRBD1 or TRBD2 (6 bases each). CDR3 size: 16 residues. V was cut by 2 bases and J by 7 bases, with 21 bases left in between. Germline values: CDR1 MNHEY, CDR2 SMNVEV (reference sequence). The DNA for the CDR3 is TGTGCCAGCAGTTTAATCTTCGGAGTGGGGGCGGGAGAGCAGTACTTC. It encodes CASSLIFGVGAGEQYF.

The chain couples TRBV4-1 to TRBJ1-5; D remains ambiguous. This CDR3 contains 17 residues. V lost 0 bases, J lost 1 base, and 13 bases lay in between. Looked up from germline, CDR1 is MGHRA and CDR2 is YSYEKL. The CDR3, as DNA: TGCGCCAGCAGCCAAGAAAGAGGGATCGGGAGCAATCAGCCCCAGCATTTT. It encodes CASSQERGIGSNQPQHF.

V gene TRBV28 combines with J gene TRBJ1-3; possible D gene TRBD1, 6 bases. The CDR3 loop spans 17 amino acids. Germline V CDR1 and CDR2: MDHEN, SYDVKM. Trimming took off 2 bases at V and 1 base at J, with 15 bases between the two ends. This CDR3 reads CASSLPGGPDSGNTIYF. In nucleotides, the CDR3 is TGTGCCAGCAGTTTACCCGGGGGGCCCGATTCTGGAAACACCATATATTTT.

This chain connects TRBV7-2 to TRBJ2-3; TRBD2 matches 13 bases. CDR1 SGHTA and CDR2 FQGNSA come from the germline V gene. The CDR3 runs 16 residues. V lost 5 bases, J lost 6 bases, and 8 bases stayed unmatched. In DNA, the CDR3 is TGTGCCAGCAGCAGGACTAGCGGGAGAGAGTGGGATACGCAGTATTTT. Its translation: CASSRTSGREWDTQYF.

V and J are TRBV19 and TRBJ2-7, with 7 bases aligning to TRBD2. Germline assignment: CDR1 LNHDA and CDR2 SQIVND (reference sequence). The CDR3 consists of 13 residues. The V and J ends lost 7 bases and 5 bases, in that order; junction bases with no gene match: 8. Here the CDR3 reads CASTLAEGHEQYF. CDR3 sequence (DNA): TGTGCCAGTACTCTAGCGGAGGGCCACGAGCAGTACTTC.

CDR3 in amino acids: CASSNRENWLAGVKPYEQYF. The CDR3 DNA is TGTGCCAGCAGCAACAGGGAAAACTGGCTAGCGGGAGTTAAACCCTACGAGCAGTACTTC. V usage is TRBV21-1 and J usage is TRBJ2-7; the D segment call TRBD2 is taken from the table without a DNA check. TRBV21-1 is classified as a pseudogene. The CDR3 has 20 residues.

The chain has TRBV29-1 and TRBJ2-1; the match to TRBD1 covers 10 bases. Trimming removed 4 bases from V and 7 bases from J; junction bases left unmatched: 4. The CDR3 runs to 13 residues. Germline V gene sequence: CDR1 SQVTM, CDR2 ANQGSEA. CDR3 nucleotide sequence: TGCAGCGTTGCGGGACAGGGGACGAATGAGCAGTTCTTC. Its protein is CSVAGQGTNEQFF.

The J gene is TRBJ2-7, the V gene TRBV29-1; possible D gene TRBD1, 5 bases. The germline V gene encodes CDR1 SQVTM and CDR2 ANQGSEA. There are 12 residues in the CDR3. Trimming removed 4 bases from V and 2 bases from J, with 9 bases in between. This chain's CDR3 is CSVAGRAYEQYF. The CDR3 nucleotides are TGCAGCGTTGCGGGCAGGGCCTACGAGCAGTACTTC.

The CDR3 is CASSLDRVPGELFF. The DNA for the CDR3 is TGCGCCAGCAGCCTCGACAGGGTCCCCGGGGAGCTGTTTTTT. The rearrangement uses TRBV5-1 and TRBJ2-2; TRBD1 agrees at 7 bases. The V gene's germline CDR1 is SGHRS and CDR2 YFSETQ. V shed 4 bases, J shed 6 bases, and the junction held 6 bases outside the gene matches. The CDR3 runs to 14 residues.

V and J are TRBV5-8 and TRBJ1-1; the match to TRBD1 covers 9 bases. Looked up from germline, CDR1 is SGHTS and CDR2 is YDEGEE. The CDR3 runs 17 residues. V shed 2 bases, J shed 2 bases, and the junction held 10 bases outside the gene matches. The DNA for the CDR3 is TGTGCCAGCAGCTTCTGGACAGGGGTGATTCGAAACACTGAAGCTTTCTTT. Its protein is CASSFWTGVIRNTEAFF.

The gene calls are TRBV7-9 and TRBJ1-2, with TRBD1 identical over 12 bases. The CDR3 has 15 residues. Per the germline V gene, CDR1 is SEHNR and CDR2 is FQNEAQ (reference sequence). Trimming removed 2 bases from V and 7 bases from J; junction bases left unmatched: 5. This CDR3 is CASSLMGQGAGGYTF. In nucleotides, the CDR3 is TGTGCCAGCAGCTTAATGGGACAGGGGGCTGGTGGCTACACCTTC.

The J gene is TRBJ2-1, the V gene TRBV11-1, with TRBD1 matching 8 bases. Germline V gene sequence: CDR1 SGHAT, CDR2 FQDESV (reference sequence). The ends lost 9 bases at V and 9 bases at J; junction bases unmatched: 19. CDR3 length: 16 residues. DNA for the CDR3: TGTGCCAGTCGGGGCCAGGGGGCTCTAACAAATGGTGAGCAGTTCTTC. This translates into CASRGQGALTNGEQFF.

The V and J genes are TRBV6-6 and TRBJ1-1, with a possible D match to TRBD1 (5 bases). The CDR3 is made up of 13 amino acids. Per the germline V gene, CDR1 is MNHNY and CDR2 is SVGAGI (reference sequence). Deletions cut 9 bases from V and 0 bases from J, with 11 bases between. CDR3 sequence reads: CASSDSMNTEAFF. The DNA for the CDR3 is TGTGCCAGTAGTGACAGCATGAACACTGAAGCTTTCTTT.

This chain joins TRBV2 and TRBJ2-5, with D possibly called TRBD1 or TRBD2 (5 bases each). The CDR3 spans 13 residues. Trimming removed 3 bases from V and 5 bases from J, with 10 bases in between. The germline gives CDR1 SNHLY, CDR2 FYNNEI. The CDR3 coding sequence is TGTGCCAGCAGTGATGAGGGACGGGAGACCCAGTACTTC. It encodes CASSDEGRETQYF. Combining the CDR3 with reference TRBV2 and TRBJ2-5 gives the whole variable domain EPEVTQTPSHQVTQMGQEVILRCVPISNHLYFYWYRQILGQKVEFLVSFYNNEISEKSEIFDDQFSVERPDGSNFTLKIRSTKLEDSAMYFCASSDEGRETQYFGPGTRLLVL.

The CDR3 is CASSAGAGTEAFF. In DNA, the CDR3 is TGTGCCAGCAGCGCCGGGGCTGGGACTGAAGCTTTCTTT. The chain is built from TRBV9 and TRBJ1-1; the D gene is possibly TRBD1 (5 bases). V lost 3 bases and J lost 5, with 11 bases in between. CDR1 and CDR2 from the germline V gene are SGDLS and YYNGEE. The CDR3 is made up of 13 amino acids. Supplemented by reference TRBV9 and TRBJ1-1, the full variable domain reads DSGVTQTPKHLITATGQRVTLRCSPRSGDLSVYWYQQSLDQGLQFLIQYYNGEERAKGNILERFSAQQFPDLHSELNLSSLELGDSALYFCASSAGAGTEAFFGQGTRLTVV.

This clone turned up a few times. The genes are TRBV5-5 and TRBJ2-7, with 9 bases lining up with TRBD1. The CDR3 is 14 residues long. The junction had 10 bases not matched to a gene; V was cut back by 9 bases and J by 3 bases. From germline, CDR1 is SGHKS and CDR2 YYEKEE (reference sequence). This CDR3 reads CATRTRTGDYEQYF. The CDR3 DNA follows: TGTGCCACCCGAACCCGGACAGGGGACTACGAGCAGTACTTC.

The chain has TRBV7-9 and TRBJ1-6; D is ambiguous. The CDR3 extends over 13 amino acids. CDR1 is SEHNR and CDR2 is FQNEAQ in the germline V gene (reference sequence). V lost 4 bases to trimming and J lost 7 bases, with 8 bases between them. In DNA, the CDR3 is TGTGCCAGCAGCTCCTTAGAAAATTCACCCCTCCACTTT. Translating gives CASSSLENSPLHF.

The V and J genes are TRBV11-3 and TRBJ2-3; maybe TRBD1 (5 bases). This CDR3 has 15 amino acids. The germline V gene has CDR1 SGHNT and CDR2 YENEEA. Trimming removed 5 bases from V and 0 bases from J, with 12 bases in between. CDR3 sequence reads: CASSLRASSTDTQYF. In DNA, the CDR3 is TGTGCCAGCAGCCTCAGGGCATCTAGCACAGATACGCAGTATTTT.

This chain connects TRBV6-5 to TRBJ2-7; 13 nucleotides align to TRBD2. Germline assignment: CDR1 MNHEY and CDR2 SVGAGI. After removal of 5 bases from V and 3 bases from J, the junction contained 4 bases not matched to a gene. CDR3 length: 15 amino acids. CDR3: CASSKLAGGFYEQYF. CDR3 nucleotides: TGTGCCAGCAGTAAACTAGCGGGAGGGTTCTACGAGCAGTACTTC.

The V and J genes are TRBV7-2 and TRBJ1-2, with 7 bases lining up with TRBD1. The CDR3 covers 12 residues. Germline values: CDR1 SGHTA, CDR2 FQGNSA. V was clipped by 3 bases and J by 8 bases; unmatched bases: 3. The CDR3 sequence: CASSLNRGGYTF. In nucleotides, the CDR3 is TGTGCCAGCAGCTTGAACAGGGGCGGCTACACCTTC.

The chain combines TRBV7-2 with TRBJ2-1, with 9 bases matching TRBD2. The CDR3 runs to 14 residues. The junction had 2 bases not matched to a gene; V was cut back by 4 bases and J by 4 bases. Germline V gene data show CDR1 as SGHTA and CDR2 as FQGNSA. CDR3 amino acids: CASSSAGGYNEQFF. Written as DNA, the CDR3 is TGTGCCAGCAGCTCCGCGGGGGGGTACAATGAGCAGTTCTTC.